The source of this T cell receptor beta chain is a study of cytomegalovirus exposure and HLA in healthy donors. Study-wide findings and caveats: Most TCR sequences were rare, but some public TCRs occurred in many donors. A later analysis found first-cohort TCR clusters tended to co-occur in the 120 validation repertoires.

Germline CDR1 WNHNN, CDR2 SYGVQD (reference sequence). CDR3 length equals 15 residues. V lost 6 bases and J 7 bases, leaving 16 bases between the germline ends. The protocol was immunoSEQ multiplex PCR, while the TCRdb copy is restricted to in-frame clones and leaves out a portion. The table shows some 170,000 clones, with approximately 86% occurring only once. The sample holds a few counts of this clone. Its cognate antigen is unknown. The chain has TRBV10-1 and TRBJ1-6; D perhaps matches TRBD1 (6 bases). This receptor was identified in a man between 18 and 35 years old in good health and CMV-seropositive. Material for sequencing was PBMCs. CDR3 DNA: TGCGCCAGCAGATGCTCCAGGGGCGCGAATTCACCCCTCCACTTT. This encodes CASRCSRGANSPLHF.